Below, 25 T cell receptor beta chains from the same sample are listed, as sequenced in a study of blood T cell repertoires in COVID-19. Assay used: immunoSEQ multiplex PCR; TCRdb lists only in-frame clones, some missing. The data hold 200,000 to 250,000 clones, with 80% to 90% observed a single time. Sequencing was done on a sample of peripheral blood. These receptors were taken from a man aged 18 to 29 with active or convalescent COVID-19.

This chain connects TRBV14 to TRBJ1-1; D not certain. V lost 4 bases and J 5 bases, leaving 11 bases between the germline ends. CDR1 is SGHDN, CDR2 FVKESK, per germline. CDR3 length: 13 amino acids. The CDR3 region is CASSLHPVTEAFF. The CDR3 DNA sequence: TGTGCCAGCAGCCTGCATCCAGTGACTGAAGCTTTCTTT.

CDR3 residues: CAINTGTSDEQFF. The CDR3 region has the DNA TGTGCCATCAATACCGGGACTAGCGATGAGCAGTTCTTC. V is TRBV10-3 and J is TRBJ2-1; 10 positions match TRBD2. Germline V gives CDR1 ENHRY, CDR2 SYGVKD. V lost 7 bases and J lost 8; bases outside the gene matches: 5. CDR3 length: 13 amino acids.

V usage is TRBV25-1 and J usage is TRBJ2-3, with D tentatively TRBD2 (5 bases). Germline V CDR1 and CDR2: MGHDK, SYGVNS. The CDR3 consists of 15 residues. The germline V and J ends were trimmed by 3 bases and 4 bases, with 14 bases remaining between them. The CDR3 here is CASSDGLVLADTQYF. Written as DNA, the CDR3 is TGTGCCAGCAGTGACGGACTTGTGCTGGCAGATACGCAGTATTTT.

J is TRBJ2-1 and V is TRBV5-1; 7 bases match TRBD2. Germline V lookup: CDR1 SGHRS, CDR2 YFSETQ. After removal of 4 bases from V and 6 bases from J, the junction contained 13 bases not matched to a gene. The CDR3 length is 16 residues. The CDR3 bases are TGCGCCAGCAGCCCCCGAATGGGAGGGCTCCCCAATGAGCAGTTCTTC. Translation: CASSPRMGGLPNEQFF.

The CDR3 loop reads CASRPTVLAEAFF. DNA of the CDR3: TGTGCCAGCAGGCCGACAGTGTTGGCTGAAGCTTTCTTT. The chain joins TRBV27 to TRBJ1-1; a possible D gene is TRBD1 (5 bases). V was trimmed by 6 bases and J by 6 bases, leaving 14 bases between them. The germline gives CDR1 MNHEY, CDR2 SMNVEV (reference sequence). This CDR3 is 13 amino acids long.

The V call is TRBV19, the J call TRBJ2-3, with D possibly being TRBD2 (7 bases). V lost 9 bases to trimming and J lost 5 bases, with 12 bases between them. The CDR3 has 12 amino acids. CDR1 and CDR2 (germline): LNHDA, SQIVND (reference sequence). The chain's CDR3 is CASGGPGDTQYF. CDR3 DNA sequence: TGTGCCAGCGGGGGGCCTGGAGATACGCAGTATTTT.

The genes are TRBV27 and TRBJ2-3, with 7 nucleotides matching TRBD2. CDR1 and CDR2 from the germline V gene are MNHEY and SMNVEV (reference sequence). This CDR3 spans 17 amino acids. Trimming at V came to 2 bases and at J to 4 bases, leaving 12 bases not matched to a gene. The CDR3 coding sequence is TGTGCCAGCAGTTTAAGTCCTGCGGGAGCGGTCGCAGATACGCAGTATTTT. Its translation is CASSLSPAGAVADTQYF.

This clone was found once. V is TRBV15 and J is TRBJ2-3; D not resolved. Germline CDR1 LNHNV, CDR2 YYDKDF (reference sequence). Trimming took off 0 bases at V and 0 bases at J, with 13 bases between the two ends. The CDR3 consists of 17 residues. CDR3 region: CATSRDFVAESTDTQYF. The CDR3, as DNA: TGTGCCACCAGCAGAGATTTCGTGGCAGAAAGCACAGATACGCAGTATTTT.

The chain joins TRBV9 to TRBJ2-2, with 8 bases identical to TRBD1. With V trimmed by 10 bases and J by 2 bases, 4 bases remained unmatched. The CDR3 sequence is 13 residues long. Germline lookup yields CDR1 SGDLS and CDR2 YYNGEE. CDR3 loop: CASDRENTGELFF. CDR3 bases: TGTGCCTCGGACAGGGAAAACACCGGGGAGCTGTTTTTT.

CDR3 sequence (DNA): TGTGCCAGAAGGGGTAGCGGGAGCGGTTCCGGGGAGCTGTTTTTT. It translates to CARRGSGSGSGELFF. The V gene is TRBV5-3, the J gene TRBJ2-2, with 9 bases identical to TRBD2. TRBV5-3 is noted as an ORF with a role that remains uncertain. This CDR3 spans 15 amino acids. Germline trimming cut 5 bases from V and 6 bases from J; bases unmatched to any gene: 8.

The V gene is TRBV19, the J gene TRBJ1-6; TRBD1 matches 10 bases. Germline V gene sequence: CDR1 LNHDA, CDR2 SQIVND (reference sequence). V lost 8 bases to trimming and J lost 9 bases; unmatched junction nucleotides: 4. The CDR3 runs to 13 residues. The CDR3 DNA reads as TGTGCCAGTGCGGACAGGGGGTCTTCACCCCTCCACTTT. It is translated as CASADRGSSPLHF.

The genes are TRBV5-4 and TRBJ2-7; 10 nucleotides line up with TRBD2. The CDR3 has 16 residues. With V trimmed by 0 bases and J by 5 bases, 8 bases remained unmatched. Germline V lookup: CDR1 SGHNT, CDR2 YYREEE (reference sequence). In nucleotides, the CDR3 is TGTGCCAGCAGCTTGGCCCTAGCGGGAGTAAGGCACGAGCAGTACTTC. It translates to CASSLALAGVRHEQYF.

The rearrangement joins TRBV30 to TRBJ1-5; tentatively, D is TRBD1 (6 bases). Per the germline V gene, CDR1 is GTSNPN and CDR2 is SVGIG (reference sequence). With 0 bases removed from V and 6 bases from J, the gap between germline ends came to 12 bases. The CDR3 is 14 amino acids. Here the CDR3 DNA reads TGTGCCTGGAGTGTAGCACAGGGAACTCAGCCCCAGCATTTT. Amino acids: CAWSVAQGTQPQHF.

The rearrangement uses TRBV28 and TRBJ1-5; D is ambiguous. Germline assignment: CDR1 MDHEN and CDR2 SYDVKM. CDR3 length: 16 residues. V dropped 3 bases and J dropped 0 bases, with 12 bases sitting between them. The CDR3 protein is CASSFVPSLSNQPQHF. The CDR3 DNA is TGTGCCAGCAGTTTTGTCCCGAGCCTTAGCAATCAGCCCCAGCATTTT.

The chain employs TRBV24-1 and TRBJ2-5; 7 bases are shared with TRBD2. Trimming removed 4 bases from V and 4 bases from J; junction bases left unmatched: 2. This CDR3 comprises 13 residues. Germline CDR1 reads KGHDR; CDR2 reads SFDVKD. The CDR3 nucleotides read TGTGCCACCAGTGAAGGGAGGGGAGAGACCCAGTACTTC. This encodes CATSEGRGETQYF.

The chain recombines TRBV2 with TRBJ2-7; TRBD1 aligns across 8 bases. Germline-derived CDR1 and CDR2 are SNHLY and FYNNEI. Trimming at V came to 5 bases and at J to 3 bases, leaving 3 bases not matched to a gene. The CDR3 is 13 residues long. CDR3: CASSFGQGYEQYF. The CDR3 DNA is TGTGCCAGCAGTTTCGGACAGGGCTACGAGCAGTACTTC.

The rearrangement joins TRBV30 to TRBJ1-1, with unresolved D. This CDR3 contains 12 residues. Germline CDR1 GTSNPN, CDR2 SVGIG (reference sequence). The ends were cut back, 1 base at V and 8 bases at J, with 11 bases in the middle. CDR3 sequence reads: CAWSGPQREAFF. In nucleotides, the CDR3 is TGTGCCTGGAGTGGACCCCAGAGGGAAGCTTTCTTT.

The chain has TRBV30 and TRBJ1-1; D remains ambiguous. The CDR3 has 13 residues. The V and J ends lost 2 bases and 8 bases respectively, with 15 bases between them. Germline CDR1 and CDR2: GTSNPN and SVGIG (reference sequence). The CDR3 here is CAWSPLRWAEAFF. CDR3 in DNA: TGTGCCTGGAGTCCCCTCCGCTGGGCAGAAGCTTTCTTT.

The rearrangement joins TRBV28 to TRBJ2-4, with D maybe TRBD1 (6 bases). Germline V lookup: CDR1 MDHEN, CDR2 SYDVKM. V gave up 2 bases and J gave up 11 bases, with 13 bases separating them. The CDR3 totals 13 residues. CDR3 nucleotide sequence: TGTGCCAGCAGTTTAGCCACAGGGTCGGTTCAGTACTTC. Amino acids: CASSLATGSVQYF. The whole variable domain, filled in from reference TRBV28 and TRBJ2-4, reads DVKVTQSSRYLVKRTGEKVFLECVQDMDHENMFWYRQDPGLGLRLIYFSYDVKMKEKGDIPEGYSVSREKKERFSLILESASTNQTSMYLCASSLATGSVQYFGAGTRLSVL.

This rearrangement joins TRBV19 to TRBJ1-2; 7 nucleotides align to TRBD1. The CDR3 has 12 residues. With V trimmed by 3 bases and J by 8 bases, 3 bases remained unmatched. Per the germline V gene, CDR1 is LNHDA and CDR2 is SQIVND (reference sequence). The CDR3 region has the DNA TGTGCCAGTAGTATGACAGGGATCGGCTACACCTTC. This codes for CASSMTGIGYTF.

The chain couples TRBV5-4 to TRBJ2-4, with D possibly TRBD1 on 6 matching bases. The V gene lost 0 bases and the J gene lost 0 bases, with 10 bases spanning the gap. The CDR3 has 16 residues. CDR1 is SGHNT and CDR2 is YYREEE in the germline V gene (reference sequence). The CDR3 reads CASSLDGQLAKNIQYF. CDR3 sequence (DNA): TGTGCCAGCAGCTTGGATGGACAGTTAGCCAAAAACATTCAGTACTTC.

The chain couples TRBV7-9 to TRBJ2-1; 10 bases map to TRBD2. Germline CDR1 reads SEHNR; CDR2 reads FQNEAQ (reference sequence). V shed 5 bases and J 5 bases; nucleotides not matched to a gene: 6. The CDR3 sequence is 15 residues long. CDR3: CASSEGTSVHNEQFF. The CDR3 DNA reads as TGTGCCAGCAGCGAGGGGACTAGCGTTCACAATGAGCAGTTCTTC. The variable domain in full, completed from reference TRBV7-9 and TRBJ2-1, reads DTGVSQNPRHKITKRGQNVTFRCDPISEHNRLYWYRQTLGQGPEFLTYFQNEAQLEKSRLLSDRFSAERPKGSFSTLEIQRTEQGDSAMYLCASSEGTSVHNEQFFGPGTRLTVL.

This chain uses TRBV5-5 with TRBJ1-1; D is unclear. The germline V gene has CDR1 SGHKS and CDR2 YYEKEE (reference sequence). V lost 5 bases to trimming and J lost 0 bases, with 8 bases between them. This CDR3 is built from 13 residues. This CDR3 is CASRSFLNTEAFF. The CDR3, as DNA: TGTGCCAGCAGATCCTTTTTGAACACTGAAGCTTTCTTT. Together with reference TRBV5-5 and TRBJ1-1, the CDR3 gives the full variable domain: DAGVTQSPTHLIKTRGQQVTLRCSPISGHKSVSWYQQVLGQGPQFIFQYYEKEERGRGNFPDRFSARQFPNYSSELNVNALLLGDSALYLCASRSFLNTEAFFGQGTRLTVV.

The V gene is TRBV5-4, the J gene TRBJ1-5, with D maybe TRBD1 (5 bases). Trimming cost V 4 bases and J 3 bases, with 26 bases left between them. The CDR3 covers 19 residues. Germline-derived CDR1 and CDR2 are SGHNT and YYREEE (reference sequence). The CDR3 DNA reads TGTGCCAGCAGCGTAAGTGGGCAGGGAAAAGGTGTGGACAATCAGCCCCAGCATTTT. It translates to CASSVSGQGKGVDNQPQHF.

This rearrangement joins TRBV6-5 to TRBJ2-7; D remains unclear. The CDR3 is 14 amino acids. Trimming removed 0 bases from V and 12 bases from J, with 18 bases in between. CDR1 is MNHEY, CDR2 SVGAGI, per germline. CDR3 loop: CASSYSAEGRSRYF. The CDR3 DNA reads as TGTGCCAGCAGTTACTCGGCGGAAGGTCGCAGTCGGTACTTC.